This TCR beta chain was sequenced for a study of T cells expressing NK-cell markers. Findings and caveats of the study: Questions lingered over whether expanded NKG2C+ T cell clones were HCMV-specific. The share of CD8+ T cells held by dominant NKG2C+ clonotypes was about 1.0-7.5% in roughly 6 donors.

Production of TCR beta cDNA relied on 5'RACE template switching with UMIs. From its re-call of the 5' RACE reads, TCRdb lists each CDR3 protein once, without DNA. In all, the sample yields about 260,000 distinct CDR3 sequences. Comments on this clonotype: The antigen is undetermined.

The clonotype comes from a woman aged 18-70 years in good health. Sequenced sample: blood T cells: a sorted CD56 or NKG2C T cell subset, CD4+ or CD8+ T cells, or bulk PBMC T cells (not recorded which).

The CDR3 is CASSYRAMNTEAFF. The chain has TRBV6-5 and TRBJ1-1. In germline, CDR1 is MNHEY, CDR2 SVGAGI. The CDR3 runs 14 residues.